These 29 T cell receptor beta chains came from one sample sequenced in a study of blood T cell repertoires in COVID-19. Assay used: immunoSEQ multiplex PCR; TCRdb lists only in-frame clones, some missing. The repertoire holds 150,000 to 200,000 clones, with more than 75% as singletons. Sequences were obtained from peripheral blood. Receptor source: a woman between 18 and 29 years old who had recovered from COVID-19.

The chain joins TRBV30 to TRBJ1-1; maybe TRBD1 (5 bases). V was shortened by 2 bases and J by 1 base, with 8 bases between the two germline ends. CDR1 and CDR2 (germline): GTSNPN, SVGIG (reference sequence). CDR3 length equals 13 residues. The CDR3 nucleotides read TGTGCCTGGAGTAGGGGCGGGAACACTGAAGCTTTCTTT. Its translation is CAWSRGGNTEAFF. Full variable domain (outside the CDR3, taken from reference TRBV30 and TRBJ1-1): SQTIHQWPATLVQPVGSPLSLECTVEGTSNPNLYWYRQAAGRGLQLLFYSVGIGQISSEVPQNLSASRPQDRQFILSSKKLLLSDSGFYLCAWSRGGNTEAFFGQGTRLTVV.

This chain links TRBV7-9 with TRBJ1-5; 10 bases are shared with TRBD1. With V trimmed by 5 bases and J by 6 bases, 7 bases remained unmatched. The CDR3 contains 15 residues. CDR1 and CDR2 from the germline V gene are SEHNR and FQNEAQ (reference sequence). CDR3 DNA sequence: TGTGCCAGCAGCCCTCCGGGACAGGGGATTCAGCCCCAGCATTTT. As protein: CASSPPGQGIQPQHF. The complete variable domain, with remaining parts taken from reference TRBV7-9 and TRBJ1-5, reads DTGVSQNPRHKITKRGQNVTFRCDPISEHNRLYWYRQTLGQGPEFLTYFQNEAQLEKSRLLSDRFSAERPKGSFSTLEIQRTEQGDSAMYLCASSPPGQGIQPQHFGDGTRLSIL.

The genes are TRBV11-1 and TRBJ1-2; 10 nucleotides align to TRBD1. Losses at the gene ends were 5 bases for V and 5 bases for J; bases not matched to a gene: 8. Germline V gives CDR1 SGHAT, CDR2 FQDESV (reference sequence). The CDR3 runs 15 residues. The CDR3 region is CASSGRQGAYYGYTF. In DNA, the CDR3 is TGTGCCAGCAGCGGACGACAGGGGGCCTATTATGGCTACACCTTC. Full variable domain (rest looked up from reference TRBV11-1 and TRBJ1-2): EAEVAQSPRYKITEKSQAVAFWCDPISGHATLYWYRQILGQGPELLVQFQDESVVDDSQLPKDRFSAERLKGVDSTLKIQPAELGDSAMYLCASSGRQGAYYGYTFGSGTRLTVV.

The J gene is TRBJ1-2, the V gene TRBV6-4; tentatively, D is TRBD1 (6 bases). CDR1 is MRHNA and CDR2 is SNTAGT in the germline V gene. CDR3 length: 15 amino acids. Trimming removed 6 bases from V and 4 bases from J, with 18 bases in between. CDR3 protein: CASRANPDRFYGYTF. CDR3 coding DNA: TGTGCCAGCAGAGCGAATCCCGACAGGTTCTATGGCTACACCTTC.

CDR3 loop: CASSEEGTEAYGYTF. CDR3 DNA sequence: TGTGCCAGCAGTGAAGAGGGGACAGAGGCTTATGGCTACACCTTC. The chain recombines TRBV6-1 with TRBJ1-2; 7 nucleotides match TRBD1. Losses at the gene ends were 1 base for V and 5 bases for J; bases not matched to a gene: 7. CDR1 MNHNS and CDR2 SASEGT come from the germline V gene. CDR3 length: 15 residues.

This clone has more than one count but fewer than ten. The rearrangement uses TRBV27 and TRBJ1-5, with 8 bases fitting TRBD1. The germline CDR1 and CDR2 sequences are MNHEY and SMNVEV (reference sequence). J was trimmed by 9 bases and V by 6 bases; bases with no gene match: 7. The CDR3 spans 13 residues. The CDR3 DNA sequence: TGTGCCAGCAGCCCGGACAGGGTGTCGCCCCAGCATTTT. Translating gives CASSPDRVSPQHF.

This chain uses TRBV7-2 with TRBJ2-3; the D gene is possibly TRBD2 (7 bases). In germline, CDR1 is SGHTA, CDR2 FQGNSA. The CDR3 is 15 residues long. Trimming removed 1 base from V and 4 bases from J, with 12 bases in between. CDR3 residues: CASSLGGGHSDTQYF. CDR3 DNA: TGTGCCAGCAGCTTAGGGGGGGGGCATTCAGATACGCAGTATTTT.

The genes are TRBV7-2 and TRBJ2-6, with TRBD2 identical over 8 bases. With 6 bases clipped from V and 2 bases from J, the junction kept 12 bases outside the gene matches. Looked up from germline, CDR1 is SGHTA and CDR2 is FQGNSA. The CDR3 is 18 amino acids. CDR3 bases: TGTGCCAGCAGTCCCGGGAGGGCGTCACTGGCTGGGGCCAACGTCCTGACTTTC. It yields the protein CASSPGRASLAGANVLTF.

The CDR3 DNA reads as TGTGCCAGCAGCGTAGCAGGGACTAGCGGGAATGAGCAGTTCTTC. It yields the protein CASSVAGTSGNEQFF. V gene TRBV9 combines with J gene TRBJ2-1; TRBD2 matches 12 bases. This CDR3 comprises 15 residues. Trimming took 0 bases from V and 7 from J; bases not matched to a gene: 2. Germline CDR1 reads SGDLS; CDR2 reads YYNGEE.

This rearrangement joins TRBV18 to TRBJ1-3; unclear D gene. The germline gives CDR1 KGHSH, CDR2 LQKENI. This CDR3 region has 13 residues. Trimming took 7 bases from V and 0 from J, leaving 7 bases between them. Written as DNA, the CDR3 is TGTGCCAGCTTCGGGATCTCTGGAAACACCATATATTTT. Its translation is CASFGISGNTIYF.

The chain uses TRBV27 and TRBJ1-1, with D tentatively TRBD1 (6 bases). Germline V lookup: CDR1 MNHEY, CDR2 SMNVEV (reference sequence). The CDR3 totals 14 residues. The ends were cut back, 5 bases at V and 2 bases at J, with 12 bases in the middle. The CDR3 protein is CASSPGTFNTEAFF. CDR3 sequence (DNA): TGTGCCAGCAGTCCCGGGACATTTAACACTGAAGCTTTCTTT.

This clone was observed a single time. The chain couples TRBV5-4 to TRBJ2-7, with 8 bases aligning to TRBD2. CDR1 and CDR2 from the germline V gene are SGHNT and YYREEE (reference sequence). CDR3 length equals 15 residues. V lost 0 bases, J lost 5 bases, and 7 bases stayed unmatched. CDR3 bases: TGTGCCAGCAGCTTGGGGGTCGGGACTAGGGACGAGCAGTACGTC. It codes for CASSLGVGTRDEQYV.

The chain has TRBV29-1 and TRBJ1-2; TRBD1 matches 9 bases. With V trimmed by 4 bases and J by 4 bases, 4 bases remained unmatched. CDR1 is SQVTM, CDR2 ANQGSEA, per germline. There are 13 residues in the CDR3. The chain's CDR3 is CSVGGQGTYGYTF. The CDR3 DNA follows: TGCAGCGTTGGGGGACAGGGAACCTATGGCTACACCTTC.

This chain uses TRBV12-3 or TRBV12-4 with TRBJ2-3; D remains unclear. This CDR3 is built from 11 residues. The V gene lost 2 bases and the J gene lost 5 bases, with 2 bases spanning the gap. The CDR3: CASSLLDTQYF. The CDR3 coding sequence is TGTGCCAGCAGTTTACTAGATACGCAGTATTTT.

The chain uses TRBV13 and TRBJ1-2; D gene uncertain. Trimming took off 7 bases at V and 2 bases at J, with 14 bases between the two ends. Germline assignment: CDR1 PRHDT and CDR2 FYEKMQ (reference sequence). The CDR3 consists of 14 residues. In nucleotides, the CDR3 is TGTGCCAGCACCCTCGGAGGCAACAACTATGGCTACACCTTC. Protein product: CASTLGGNNYGYTF.

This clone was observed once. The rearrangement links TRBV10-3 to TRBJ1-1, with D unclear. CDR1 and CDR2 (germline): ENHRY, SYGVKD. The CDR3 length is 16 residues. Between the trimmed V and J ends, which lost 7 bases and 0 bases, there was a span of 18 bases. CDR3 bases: TGTGCCATCATAGAGAGGCATACGCCTATGAACACTGAAGCTTTCTTT. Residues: CAIIERHTPMNTEAFF.

CDR3 region: CASSLDAGQIYYGYTF. The DNA for the CDR3 is TGTGCCAGCAGCTTAGATGCGGGACAGATATACTATGGCTACACCTTC. The V and J genes are TRBV7-2 and TRBJ1-2; 7 positions agree with TRBD1. This CDR3 is built from 16 residues. CDR1 is SGHTA, CDR2 FQGNSA, per germline. Losses at the gene ends were 1 base for V and 3 bases for J; bases not matched to a gene: 8.

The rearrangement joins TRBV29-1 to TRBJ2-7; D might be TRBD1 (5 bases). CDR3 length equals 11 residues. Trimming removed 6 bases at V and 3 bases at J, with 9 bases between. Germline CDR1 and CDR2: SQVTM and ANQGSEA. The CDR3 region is CSVGDFYEQYV. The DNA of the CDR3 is TGCAGCGTAGGGGATTTCTACGAGCAGTACGTC.

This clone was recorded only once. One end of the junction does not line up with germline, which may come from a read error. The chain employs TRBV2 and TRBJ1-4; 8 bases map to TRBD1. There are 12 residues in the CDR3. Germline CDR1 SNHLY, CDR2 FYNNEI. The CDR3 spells CASTDYRGGRVF. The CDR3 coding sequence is TGTGCCAGCACCGATTACAGGGGGGGCCGAGTTTTT. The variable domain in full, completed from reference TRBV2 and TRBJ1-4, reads EPEVTQTPSHQVTQMGQEVILRCVPISNHLYFYWYRQILGQKVEFLVSFYNNEISEKSEIFDDQFSVERPDGSNFTLKIRSTKLEDSAMYFCASTDYRGGRVFGSGTQLSVL.

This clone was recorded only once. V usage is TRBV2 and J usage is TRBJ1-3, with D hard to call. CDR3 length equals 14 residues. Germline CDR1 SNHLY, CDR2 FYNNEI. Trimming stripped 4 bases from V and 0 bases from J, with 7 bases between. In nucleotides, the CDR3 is TGTGCCAGCAGTGGACACTTCTCTGGAAACACCATATATTTT. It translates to CASSGHFSGNTIYF.

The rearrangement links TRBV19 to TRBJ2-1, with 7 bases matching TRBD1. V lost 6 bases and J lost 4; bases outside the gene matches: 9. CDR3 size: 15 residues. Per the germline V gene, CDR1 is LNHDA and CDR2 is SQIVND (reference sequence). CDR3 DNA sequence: TGTGCCAGTAGAGCGGCCCGGGACAGTTACAATGAGCAGTTCTTC. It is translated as CASRAARDSYNEQFF. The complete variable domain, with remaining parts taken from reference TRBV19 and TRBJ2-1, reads DGGITQSPKYLFRKEGQNVTLSCEQNLNHDAMYWYRQDPGQGLRLIYYSQIVNDFQKGDIAEGYSVSREKKESFPLTVTSAQKNPTAFYLCASRAARDSYNEQFFGPGTRLTVL.

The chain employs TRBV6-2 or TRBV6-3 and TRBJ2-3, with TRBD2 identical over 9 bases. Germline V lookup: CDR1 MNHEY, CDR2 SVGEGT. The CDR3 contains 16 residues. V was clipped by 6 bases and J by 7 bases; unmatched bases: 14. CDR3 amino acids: CASSPWEREVLNTQYF. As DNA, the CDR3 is TGTGCCAGCAGCCCCTGGGAGCGGGAGGTCCTGAATACGCAGTATTTT.

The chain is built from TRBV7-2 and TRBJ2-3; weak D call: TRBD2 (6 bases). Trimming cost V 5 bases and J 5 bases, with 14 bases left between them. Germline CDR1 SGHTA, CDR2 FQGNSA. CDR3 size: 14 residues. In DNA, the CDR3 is TGTGCCAGCAGCCCCCCCGGAGCGGGAGATACGCAGTATTTT. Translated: CASSPPGAGDTQYF.

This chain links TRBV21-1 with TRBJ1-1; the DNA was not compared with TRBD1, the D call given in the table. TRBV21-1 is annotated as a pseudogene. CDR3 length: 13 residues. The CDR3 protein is CASSNRVVTEAFF. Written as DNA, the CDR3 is TGTGCCAGCAGCAACAGGGTTGTCACTGAAGCTTTCTTT.

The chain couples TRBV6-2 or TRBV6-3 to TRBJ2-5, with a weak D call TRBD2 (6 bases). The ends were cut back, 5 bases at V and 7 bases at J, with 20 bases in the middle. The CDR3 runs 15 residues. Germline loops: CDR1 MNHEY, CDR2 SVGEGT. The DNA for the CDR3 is TGTGCCAGCAGTAAGCCGGGACTCGGACCTCCGACCCAGTACTTC. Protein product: CASSKPGLGPPTQYF.

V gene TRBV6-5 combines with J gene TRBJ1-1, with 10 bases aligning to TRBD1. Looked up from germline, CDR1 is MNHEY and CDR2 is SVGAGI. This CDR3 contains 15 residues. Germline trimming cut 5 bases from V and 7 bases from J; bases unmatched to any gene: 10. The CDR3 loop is CASSRDRGALGEAFF. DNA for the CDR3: TGTGCCAGCAGTCGGGACAGGGGAGCTTTGGGTGAAGCTTTCTTT.

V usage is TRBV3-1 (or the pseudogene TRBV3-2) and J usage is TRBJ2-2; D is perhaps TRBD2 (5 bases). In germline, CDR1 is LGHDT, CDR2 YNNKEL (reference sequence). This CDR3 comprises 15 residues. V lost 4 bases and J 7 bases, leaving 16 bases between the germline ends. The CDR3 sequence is CASSRGSSVGGELFF. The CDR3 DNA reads TGTGCCAGCAGCCGAGGGAGTAGCGTCGGCGGGGAGCTGTTTTTT.

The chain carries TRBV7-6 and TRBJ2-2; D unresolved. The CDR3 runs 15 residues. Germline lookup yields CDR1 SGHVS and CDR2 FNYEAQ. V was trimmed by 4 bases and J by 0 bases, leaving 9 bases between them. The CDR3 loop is CASSYTESNTGELFF. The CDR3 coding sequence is TGTGCCAGCAGCTACACAGAATCGAACACCGGGGAGCTGTTTTTT.

Written as DNA, the CDR3 is TGTGCCACCAGCAGAGGGAGACAGGGGGCGGGGACGCAGTATTTT. Its protein product is CATSRGRQGAGTQYF. This chain uses TRBV15 with TRBJ2-3, with TRBD1 identical over 10 bases. Losses at the gene ends were 1 base for V and 9 bases for J; bases not matched to a gene: 7. The CDR3 consists of 15 residues. Germline assignment: CDR1 LNHNV and CDR2 YYDKDF (reference sequence). The full variable domain, completed using reference TRBV15 and TRBJ2-3, is DAMVIQNPRYQVTQFGKPVTLSCSQTLNHNVMYWYQQKSSQAPKLLFHYYDKDFNNEADTPDNFQSRRPNTSFCFLDIRSPGLGDTAMYLCATSRGRQGAGTQYFGPGTRLTVL.